A selection of T cell receptor beta chains follows, all from one sample in a study of CD8+CD57+ T cells in acquired aplastic anemia. TCRdb redid the calling of the reads with MiXCR, one entry per CDR3 protein. This repertoire shows roughly 180,000 distinct CDR3 sequences, 63% found once; its top ten account for 40% to 50%. The sequencing input was sorted CD4+, CD8+, or CD8+CD57+ T cells (not recorded which) from PBMCs. The receptors were sampled from a human donor with aplastic anemia. CDR3s include the opening cysteine and the closing phenylalanine or tryptophan. A D gene is named only where the DNA matches it firmly. Size is stated for part of the rows, as once, few or many counts, or as a class when the clone is expanded.

clone size	D gene	V gene	J gene	CDR3 DNA	CDR3 protein
.	.	TRBV11-3	TRBJ2-7	TGTGCCAGCAGTTTTGACAGCCACTACGAGCAGTACTTC	CASSFDSHYEQYF
.	.	TRBV2	TRBJ2-7	TGTGCCAGCAGTGAAGCGACCACCGAAGCCTACGAGCAGTACTTC	CASSEATTEAYEQYF
many	TRBD1	TRBV29-1	TRBJ1-1	TGCAGCGTTCTAACAGGGGAGACTGAAGCTTTCTTT	CSVLTGETEAFF
few	.	TRBV7-9	TRBJ1-6	TGTGCCAGCAGCCCGGACTTATCCTCACCCCTCCACTTT	CASSPDLSSPLHF
few	.	TRBV9	TRBJ2-3	TGTGCCAGCAGCCCGTACGATAGCACAGATACGCAGTATTTT	CASSPYDSTDTQYF
.	.	TRBV20-1	TRBJ2-7	TGCAGTGCTAGAGATAAGGGACGCGAGCAGTACTTC	CSARDKGREQYF
.	TRBD2	TRBV7-2	TRBJ2-7	TGTGCCAGCAGCTTTGGCCCCGGGACTAGCGGCTACGAGCAGTACTTC	CASSFGPGTSGYEQYF
once	.	TRBV7-2	TRBJ2-5	TGTGCCAGCAGCTTTAGCCACCAAGAGACCCAGTACTTC	CASSFSHQETQYF
.	.	TRBV20-1	TRBJ1-5	TGCAGTGCTAGAGGGACAGATTATAGCAATCAGCCCCAGCATTTT	CSARGTDYSNQPQHF
.	.	TRBV29-1	TRBJ1-2	TGCAGCGTTGAAGATCTTCAGGTCATGGGGGGCTACACCTTC	CSVEDLQVMGGYTF
few	.	TRBV7-3	TRBJ2-7	TGTGCCAGCAGCCGAACGGGAAAGTGGGACTACGAGCAGTACTTC	CASSRTGKWDYEQYF
many	TRBD1	TRBV19	TRBJ2-7	TGTGCCAGTAGTAGACAGGGTAATCACGAGCAGTACTTC	CASSRQGNHEQYF
.	.	TRBV20-1	TRBJ2-7	TGCAGTGCTAGAGATCAGGGGACCGCGAACACCTACGAGCAGTACTTC	CSARDQGTANTYEQYF
.	TRBD1	TRBV5-4	TRBJ1-2	TGTGCCAGCAGGGGATGGGGGCACAGGGGTTATGGCTACACCTTC	CASRGWGHRGYGYTF
few	.	TRBV11-3	TRBJ2-2	TGTGCCAGCAGCGCCAGTCCCGGGGAGCTGTTTTTT	CASSASPGELFF
.	.	TRBV7-9	TRBJ2-7	TGTGCCAGCAGCTCCGAGATGGGTGTCTACGAGCAGTACTTC	CASSSEMGVYEQYF
once	.	TRBV2	TRBJ2-1	TGTGCCAGGACCCCCCTGGGGGCGGGCAATGAGCAGTTCTTC	CARTPLGAGNEQFF
few	.	TRBV7-9	TRBJ2-3	TGTGCCAGCAGTACCGGAGATACGCAGTATTTT	CASSTGDTQYF
once	.	TRBV29-1	TRBJ2-7	TGCAGCGTGTCCACAGGGCTAGCCTACGAGCAGTACTTC	CSVSTGLAYEQYF
.	TRBD2	TRBV7-8	TRBJ2-3	TGTGCCAGCAGCTTAGGCGGCGGGGGGGACACGGATACGCAGTATTTT	CASSLGGGGDTDTQYF
.	.	TRBV7-8	TRBJ1-2	TGTGCCAGCAGCTTAGGGGAGTTCTATGGCTACACCTTC	CASSLGEFYGYTF
few	.	TRBV7-9	TRBJ2-7	TGTGCCAGCAGTAGTCTTGACACCTTGTCCTACGAGCAGTACTTC	CASSSLDTLSYEQYF
.	.	TRBV7-3	TRBJ2-5	TGTGCCAGCAGGGAGGAGGCGAAGGAGACCCAGTACTTC	CASREEAKETQYF
.	.	TRBV20-1	TRBJ2-1	TGCAGTGCTAGTAGGCCCAACAATGAGCAGTTCTTC	CSASRPNNEQFF
.	.	TRBV10-3	TRBJ1-4	TGTGCCATCAGTGACGCGGGACACGGACTGTCTAATGAAAAACTGTTTTTT	CAISDAGHGLSNEKLFF
.	.	TRBV15	TRBJ2-7	TGTGCCACCAGCAGTGGGCAGGGGATATCCTACGAGCAGTACTTC	CATSSGQGISYEQYF
.	.	TRBV6-5	TRBJ2-2	TGTGCCAGCAGCCTACCGTATGCCGGGGAGCTGTTTTTT	CASSLPYAGELFF
.	.	TRBV5-6	TRBJ2-1	TGTGCCAGCAGCTTGTCCAGCGAGCGGGAGCAGTTCTTC	CASSLSSEREQFF
.	.	TRBV2	TRBJ1-2	TGTGCCAGCAGTAAGGACAGTCCAACTCTCTATGGCTACACCTTC	CASSKDSPTLYGYTF
.	.	TRBV20-1	TRBJ2-4	TGCAGTGCTAGAGATATTGGTGAGCAGGGAGCCAAAAACATTCAGTACTTC	CSARDIGEQGAKNIQYF
many	.	TRBV4-1	TRBJ1-3	TGCGCCAGCAGCCAAGATGCTGACTTTGCAAACACCATATATTTT	CASSQDADFANTIYF
.	.	TRBV29-1	TRBJ1-2	TGCAGCGTTGCGGGGGATTATGGCTACACCTTC	CSVAGDYGYTF
.	TRBD1	TRBV7-9	TRBJ1-2	TGTGCCAGCAGCTTTCACCGACAGGGGGTTGGCTACACCTTC	CASSFHRQGVGYTF
once	TRBD2	TRBV15	TRBJ2-3	TGTGCCACCAGCAGTAAGACTAGCGGGGGGACAGATACGCAGTATTTT	CATSSKTSGGTDTQYF
few	.	TRBV7-2	TRBJ2-5	TGTGCCAGCAGCCCGAATCGGGACACGGGGACCCAGTACTTC	CASSPNRDTGTQYF
.	.	TRBV7-8	TRBJ1-6	TGTGCCAGCAGGCAGGGTCCCGTTGATTCACCCCTCCACTTT	CASRQGPVDSPLHF
once	.	TRBV25-1	TRBJ2-3	TGTGCCAGCAGTGAGGGGGGGCGACCCCACACAGATACGCAGTATTTT	CASSEGGRPHTDTQYF
few	TRBD2	TRBV20-1	TRBJ2-3	TGCAGTGCTAGAGGGGCGGGGGTATATACGCAGTATTTT	CSARGAGVYTQYF
once	.	TRBV2	TRBJ2-7	TGTGCCAGCAGCGAGTTAACAGTAGCCTACGAGCAGTACTTC	CASSELTVAYEQYF
.	TRBD2	TRBV10-3	TRBJ2-2	TGTGCCATCAGTGAGTCGGAATTAGCGGGAGAGGAGCTGTTTTTT	CAISESELAGEELFF
.	TRBD1	TRBV9	TRBJ2-3	TGTGCCAGCAGCGGATACGTCGGGGACAGAGATACGCAGTATTTT	CASSGYVGDRDTQYF
.	TRBD1	TRBV24-1	TRBJ1-2	TGTGCCACCAGTGATAGCCGGGACAGGGGGTTCACCTTC	CATSDSRDRGFTF
.	TRBD2	TRBV24-1	TRBJ2-7	TGTGCCACCGGGAGGGCGATTTACGAGCAGTACTTC	CATGRAIYEQYF
few	.	TRBV6-5	TRBJ1-2	TGTGCCAGCAGTTACATCGGGACGGGTGAGCCAGAACGGTATGGCTACACCTTC	CASSYIGTGEPERYGYTF
.	TRBD1	TRBV2	TRBJ1-6	TGTGCCAGCAGTGGACAGGGTCGGTCACCCCTCCACTTT	CASSGQGRSPLHF
few	.	TRBV10-3	TRBJ1-2	TGTGCCATCAGTGAGGCAGGGGTTTATGGCTACACCTTC	CAISEAGVYGYTF
.	.	TRBV20-1	TRBJ2-5	TGCAGTGCTACCGGGGAGACCCAGTACTTC	CSATGETQYF
many	.	TRBV9	TRBJ1-2	TGTGCCAGCAGCGTAGGACAGACCACTAACTATGGCTACACCTTC	CASSVGQTTNYGYTF
.	.	TRBV9	TRBJ2-7	TGTGCCAGCAGCCAAATCTCAGGCCTCGCCTACGAGCAGTACTTC	CASSQISGLAYEQYF
few	.	TRBV7-9	TRBJ2-5	TGTGCCAGCAGCTCCCCACAGTGGACGGGTACCCAGTACTTC	CASSSPQWTGTQYF
few	.	TRBV24-1	TRBJ2-1	TGTGCCACCAGTGTATACCCGTTAGATGAGCAGTTCTTC	CATSVYPLDEQFF
.	.	TRBV19	TRBJ1-1	TGTGCCAGTAGTATAGGCGGACTCAACGAAGCTTTCTTT	CASSIGGLNEAFF
many	TRBD1	TRBV7-9	TRBJ2-7	TGTGCCAGCAGCTTACCTGACCCGGGACAGGGTAATTGGGACGAGCAGTACTTC	CASSLPDPGQGNWDEQYF